This T cell receptor (beta chain) comes out of a study of cytomegalovirus exposure and HLA in healthy donors. Whole-study results and caveats: Overall, 164 TCR beta chains were annotated as cytomegalovirus-associated.

A remark on this clone: Its antigen remains unknown.

V lost 1 base and J lost 0; bases outside the gene matches: 18. The germline V gene encodes CDR1 MGHRA and CDR2 YSYEKL. The CDR3 has 21 amino acids. The PCR made use of 60 Vbeta and 13 Jbeta primers. Data came from immunoSEQ multiplex PCR; TCRdb stores just in-frame clones and leaves some out. This listing includes 130,000 to 150,000 clones. The chain carries TRBV4-1 and TRBJ2-4; 7 positions agree with TRBD2. The sequenced material came from PBMCs. The sequence was obtained from a woman aged 45-65 years in good health and CMV-seronegative. CDR3 loop: CASSQVYPSGFDKLAKNIQYF. The CDR3 bases are TGCGCCAGCAGCCAAGTTTATCCTAGCGGATTCGATAAACTAGCCAAAAACATTCAGTACTTC.